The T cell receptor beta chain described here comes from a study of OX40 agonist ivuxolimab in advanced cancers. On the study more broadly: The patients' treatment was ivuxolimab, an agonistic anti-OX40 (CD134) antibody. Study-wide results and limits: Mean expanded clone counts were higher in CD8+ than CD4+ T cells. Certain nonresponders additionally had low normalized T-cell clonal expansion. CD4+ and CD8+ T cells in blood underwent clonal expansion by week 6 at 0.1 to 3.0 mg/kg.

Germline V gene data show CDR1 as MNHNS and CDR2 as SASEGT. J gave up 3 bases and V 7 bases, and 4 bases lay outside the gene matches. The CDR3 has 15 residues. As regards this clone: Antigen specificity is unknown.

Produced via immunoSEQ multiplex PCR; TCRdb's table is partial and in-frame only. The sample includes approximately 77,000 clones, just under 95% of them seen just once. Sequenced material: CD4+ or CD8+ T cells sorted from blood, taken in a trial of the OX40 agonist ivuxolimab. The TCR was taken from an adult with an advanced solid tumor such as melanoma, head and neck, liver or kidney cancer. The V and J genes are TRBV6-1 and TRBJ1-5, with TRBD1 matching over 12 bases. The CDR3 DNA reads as TGTGCCAGCAAGGGACAGGGGGCCTCCAATCAGCCCCAGCATTTT. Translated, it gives CASKGQGASNQPQHF.